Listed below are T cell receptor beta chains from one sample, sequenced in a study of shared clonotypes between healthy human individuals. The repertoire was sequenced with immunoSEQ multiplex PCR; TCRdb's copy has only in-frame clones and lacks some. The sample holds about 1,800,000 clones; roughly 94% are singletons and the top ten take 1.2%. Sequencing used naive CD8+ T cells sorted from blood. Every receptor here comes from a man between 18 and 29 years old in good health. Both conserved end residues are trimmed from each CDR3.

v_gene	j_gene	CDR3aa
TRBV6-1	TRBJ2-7	ASSEELDWSYEQY
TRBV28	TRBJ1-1	ASSLPEQGWTEAF
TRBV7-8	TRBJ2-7	ASSPAIDEQY
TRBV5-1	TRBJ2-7	ASSLRDSSDEQY
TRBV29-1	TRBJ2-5	SVEYLELTGRETQY
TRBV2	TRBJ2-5	ASSEIGFQETQY
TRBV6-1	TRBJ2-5	ASWLGQGSETQY
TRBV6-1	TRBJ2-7	ASSELGTGVYEQY
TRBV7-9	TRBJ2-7	ASSPAGGLGYEQY
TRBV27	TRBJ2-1	ASRAGNANNEQF
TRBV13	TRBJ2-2	ASSSLGREGTGELF
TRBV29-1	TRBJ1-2	SVDGGVVDYGYT
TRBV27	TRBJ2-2	ASRHTGTGFPGELF
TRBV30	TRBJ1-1	ALGNTEAF
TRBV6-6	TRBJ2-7	ASTPDKAEQY
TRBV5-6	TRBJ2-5	ASSTSGGWTQY
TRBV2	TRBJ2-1	AKLKKGGLAGPNEQF
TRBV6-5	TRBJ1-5	ASSYGLNQPQH
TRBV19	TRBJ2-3	ASSIGDPSDTQY
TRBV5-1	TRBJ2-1	ASSLDRGYPNEQF
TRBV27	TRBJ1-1	ASSKTGDGATEAF
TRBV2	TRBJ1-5	ATSEGRGYNQPQH
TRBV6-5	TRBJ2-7	ASSYGPPPYEQY
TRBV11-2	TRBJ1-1	ASSLTIGEAF
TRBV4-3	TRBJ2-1	ASSPTRTGDPYNEQF
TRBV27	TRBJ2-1	ASTNTGTSAYNEQF
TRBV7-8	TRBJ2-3	ASSFPSATDTQY
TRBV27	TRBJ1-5	ASSSTIIRDLNQPQH
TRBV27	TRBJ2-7	ASSLSPDGRTYEQY
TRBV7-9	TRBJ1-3	ASSLGAGGISGNTIY
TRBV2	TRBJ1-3	ASSESGENTIY
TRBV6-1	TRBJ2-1	ASSASTGEILNEQF
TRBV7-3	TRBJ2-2	ASSFPGTSGANTGELF
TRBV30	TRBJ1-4	AWSGRVDEKLF
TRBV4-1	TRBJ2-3	ASSQASGDTQY
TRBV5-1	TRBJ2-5	ASSLANRDETQY
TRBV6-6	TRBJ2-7	ASSYGPEQY
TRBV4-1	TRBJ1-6	ASSQVAAGLNSPLH